The 14 T cell receptor beta chains below all came from one sample that was sequenced in a study of T cells after yellow fever vaccination. TCRdb called the 5' RACE reads again in MiXCR, with one record for every CDR3 protein. This sample has approximately 510,000 distinct CDR3 sequences, with around a fifth found just once. The sequences come from PBMCs, collected less than 25 days after the first yellow fever vaccination. The receptors were sampled from a man between 18 and 29 years old who received the YFV17D yellow fever vaccine.

This clonotype occurred a few times. The J gene is TRBJ2-3, the V gene TRBV13; 9 nucleotides agree with TRBD1. This CDR3 has 15 amino acids. Germline trimming cut 5 bases from V and 6 bases from J; bases unmatched to any gene: 9. Germline V gene lookup returns CDR1 PRHDT and CDR2 FYEKMQ (reference sequence). The CDR3: CASSPWTGDVDTQYF. In DNA form, the CDR3 reads TGTGCCAGCAGCCCCTGGACAGGGGATGTGGATACGCAGTATTTT.

The J gene is TRBJ1-1, the V gene TRBV5-4; TRBD1 is a possible D gene (6 bases). The germline V and J ends were trimmed by 4 bases and 0 bases, with 16 bases remaining between them. This CDR3 has 16 amino acids. CDR1 is SGHNT and CDR2 is YYREEE in the germline V gene (reference sequence). CDR3 region: CASSEGGFSLNTEAFF. CDR3 in DNA: TGTGCCAGCAGCGAGGGGGGATTCAGCTTGAACACTGAAGCTTTCTTT.

The chain couples TRBV7-2 to TRBJ2-2; a weak D match, TRBD2 (5 bases). The V and J ends lost 0 bases and 0 bases respectively, with 11 bases between them. CDR1 and CDR2 from the germline V gene are SGHTA and FQGNSA. This CDR3 spans 17 amino acids. The DNA of the CDR3 is TGTGCCAGCAGCTTAGCGGGAGCAGGAACGAACACCGGGGAGCTGTTTTTT. This translates into CASSLAGAGTNTGELFF.

This clonotype was picked up a small number of times. The V call is TRBV18, the J call TRBJ2-5, with D possibly being TRBD1 (6 bases). The CDR3 is 14 residues long. Trimming stripped 1 base from V and 0 bases from J, with 6 bases between. The germline V gene has CDR1 KGHSH and CDR2 LQKENI. CDR3 DNA: TGTGCCAGCTCACCACAGGGGGACCAAGAGACCCAGTACTTC. It translates to CASSPQGDQETQYF.

Only a few counts were recorded for this clonotype. The chain joins TRBV5-1 to TRBJ1-2, with 7 bases that match TRBD1. Germline V CDR1 and CDR2: SGHRS, YFSETQ. V lost 5 bases, J lost 5 bases, and 12 bases stayed unmatched. The CDR3 contains 15 residues. The CDR3 DNA is TGCGCCAGCAGGTCGAAGACAGGGAAGGATTATGGCTACACCTTC. It encodes CASRSKTGKDYGYTF.

The chain recombines TRBV7-2 with TRBJ1-5, with D perhaps matching TRBD1 (5 bases). The germline V gene has CDR1 SGHTA and CDR2 FQGNSA. CDR3 length: 16 amino acids. V shed 5 bases and J shed 1 base, with 15 bases lying between them. CDR3 region: CASSTLWGRSNQPQHF. CDR3 nucleotides: TGTGCCAGCAGCACCCTGTGGGGACGCAGCAATCAGCCCCAGCATTTT.

This clonotype came up a few times. V is TRBV7-9 and J is TRBJ2-7, with 7 bases fitting TRBD1. The junction had 11 bases not matched to a gene; V was cut back by 5 bases and J by 1 base. CDR1 is SEHNR, CDR2 FQNEAQ, per germline (reference sequence). This CDR3 is 16 amino acids long. CDR3: CASSHKLPTGSYEQYV. In DNA, the CDR3 is TGTGCCAGCAGCCATAAACTCCCGACAGGGTCCTACGAGCAGTACGTC.

This chain joins TRBV20-1 and TRBJ1-3, with a weak D call TRBD1 (6 bases). Looked up from germline, CDR1 is DFQATT and CDR2 is SNEGSKA (reference sequence). The CDR3 runs to 16 residues. The ends were cut back, 0 bases at V and 0 bases at J, with 12 bases in the middle. The CDR3 sequence is CSARDRGGLSGNTIYF. In nucleotides, the CDR3 is TGCAGTGCTAGAGATAGGGGGGGACTCTCTGGAAACACCATATATTTT.

The rearrangement joins TRBV7-9 to TRBJ2-1; 9 bases are shared with TRBD1. V shed 4 bases and J 5 bases; nucleotides not matched to a gene: 6. This CDR3 contains 15 residues. Germline CDR1 and CDR2: SEHNR and FQNEAQ (reference sequence). CDR3 in DNA: TGTGCCAGCAGCTCCGGGACAGGGTTAAACAATGAGCAGTTCTTC. This sequence encodes CASSSGTGLNNEQFF.

This clonotype was recorded at least ten times. The chain links TRBV12-3 or TRBV12-4 to TRBJ1-5, with 7 bases fitting TRBD1. The CDR3 has 15 amino acids. The V gene end was trimmed by 6 bases and the J gene end by 2 bases; junction bases not matched to a gene: 7. CDR3 nucleotides: TGTGCCAGCAGCCTCAGGGGGGGTGGCAATCAGCCCCAGCATTTT. Encoded protein: CASSLRGGGNQPQHF.

The chain uses TRBV20-1 and TRBJ2-1; TRBD2 matches at 9 bases. This CDR3 has 14 amino acids. V dropped 1 base and J dropped 8; count of bases not matched to a gene: 6. From germline, CDR1 is DFQATT and CDR2 SNEGSKA (reference sequence). The CDR3 sequence: CSARVGGGADEQFF. CDR3 bases: TGCAGTGCTAGAGTTGGCGGGGGGGCCGATGAGCAGTTCTTC.

This chain uses TRBV28 with TRBJ1-1; the match to TRBD1 covers 8 bases. The CDR3 is 12 residues long. Germline loops: CDR1 MDHEN, CDR2 SYDVKM. V lost 6 bases to trimming and J lost 10 bases; unmatched junction nucleotides: 7. This CDR3 reads CASRRRGRGAFF. The CDR3 bases are TGTGCCAGCAGGCGCAGGGGGCGTGGAGCTTTCTTT.

This clonotype was counted a few times. This rearrangement joins TRBV5-5 to TRBJ2-5; TRBD2 agrees at 9 bases. The CDR3 contains 16 residues. The germline V gene encodes CDR1 SGHKS and CDR2 YYEKEE (reference sequence). The V and J ends lost 1 base and 0 bases, in that order; junction bases with no gene match: 4. The CDR3 spells CASSLSVAGDQETQYF. In DNA form, the CDR3 reads TGTGCCAGCAGCTTGTCGGTAGCGGGGGACCAAGAGACCCAGTACTTC.

The chain combines TRBV4-2 with TRBJ1-1; a weak D match, TRBD1 (5 bases). The germline CDR1 and CDR2 sequences are LGHNA and YNFKEQ. The V end was cut by 4 bases, the J end by 1 base, with 13 bases between. The CDR3 extends over 15 amino acids. This CDR3 is CASSRNPGGNTEAFF. CDR3 sequence (DNA): TGTGCCAGCAGCCGAAACCCGGGGGGGAACACTGAAGCTTTCTTT.